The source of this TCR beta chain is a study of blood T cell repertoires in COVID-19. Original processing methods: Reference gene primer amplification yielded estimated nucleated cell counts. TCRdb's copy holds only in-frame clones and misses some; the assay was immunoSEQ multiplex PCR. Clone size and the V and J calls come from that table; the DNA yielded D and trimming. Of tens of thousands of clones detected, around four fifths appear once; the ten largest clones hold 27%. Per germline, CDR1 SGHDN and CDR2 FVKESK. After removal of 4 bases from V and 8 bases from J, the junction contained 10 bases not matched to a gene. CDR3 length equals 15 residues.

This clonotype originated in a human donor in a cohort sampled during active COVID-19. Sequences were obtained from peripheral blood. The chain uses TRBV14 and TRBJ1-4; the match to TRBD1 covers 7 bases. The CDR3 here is CASSLTQGEGEKLFF. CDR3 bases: TGTGCCAGCAGCCTAACCCAGGGGGAAGGAGAAAAACTGTTTTTT.